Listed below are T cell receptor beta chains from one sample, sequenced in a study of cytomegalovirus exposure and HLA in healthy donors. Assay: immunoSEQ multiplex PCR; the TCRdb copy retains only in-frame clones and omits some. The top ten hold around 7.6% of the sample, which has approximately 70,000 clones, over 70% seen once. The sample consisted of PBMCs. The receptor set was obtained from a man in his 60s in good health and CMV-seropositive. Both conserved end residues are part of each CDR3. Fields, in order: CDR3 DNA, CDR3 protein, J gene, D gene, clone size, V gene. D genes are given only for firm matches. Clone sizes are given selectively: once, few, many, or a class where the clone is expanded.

TGTGCCAGCACCTTAAGAGGGAGTAGCGGGACCTTTCACAATGAGCAGTTCTTC	CASTLRGSSGTFHNEQFF	TRBJ2-1	TRBD2	-	TRBV7-2
TGTGCCAGCAGTCTCCGGGAGCATGGTTGGGAAACTTTCTTT	CASSLREHGWETFF	TRBJ1-1	-	-	TRBV27
TGTGCCAGCAGCCTTCTTAGCGGGCTGTACAATGAGCAGTTCTTC	CASSLLSGLYNEQFF	TRBJ2-1	TRBD2	-	TRBV7-2
TGTGCCAGCCGGGGTAACGGGAACACCATATATTTT	CASRGNGNTIYF	TRBJ1-3	-	-	TRBV6-1
TGTGCCAGCAGCTTGGGAGGCGGGGGGGCCCTGGAGACCCAGTACTTC	CASSLGGGGALETQYF	TRBJ2-5	TRBD2	-	TRBV5-6
TGTGCCAGCAGCACGCCCGGACAGGGGGCCGGTAATGAAAAACTGTTTTTT	CASSTPGQGAGNEKLFF	TRBJ1-4	TRBD1	-	TRBV4-2
TGTGCCAGCAGCCGTAGTGGTTCAGAGACCCAGTACTTC	CASSRSGSETQYF	TRBJ2-5	-	-	TRBV11-3
TGTGCCAGCACCAAGGAAGGCAGGGACTATGGCTACACCTTC	CASTKEGRDYGYTF	TRBJ1-2	-	-	TRBV9
TGTGCCAGCAGCTTAGAAGGACAGACATACAATGAGCAGTTCTTC	CASSLEGQTYNEQFF	TRBJ2-1	-	-	TRBV7-2
TGTGCCAGTAGTTTTGGGAGCGGGAGCTATGAGCAGTTCTTC	CASSFGSGSYEQFF	TRBJ2-1	TRBD2	once	TRBV19
TGTTCCAGCAGCCCGGTACAGGGCCTATTGACTGAAGCTTTCTTT	CSSSPVQGLLTEAFF	TRBJ1-1	-	-	TRBV7-9
TGTGCCAGCAGTGAACGAGCGGGGTCACAAGAGACCCAGTACTTC	CASSERAGSQETQYF	TRBJ2-5	TRBD2	-	TRBV2
TGCGCCAGCAGCTTGGGTCAGGTCTCGCCTGGCGAGCAGTACTTC	CASSLGQVSPGEQYF	TRBJ2-7	-	-	TRBV5-1
TGCGCCAGCAGCTTCGATGCTAGCTACGAGCAGTACTTC	CASSFDASYEQYF	TRBJ2-7	-	-	TRBV5-1
TGTGCCAGCTCACCTCCGGACAGACCTTACGAGCAGTACTTC	CASSPPDRPYEQYF	TRBJ2-7	-	few	TRBV18
TGCGCCAGCAGACTCCACACAGGGTCTAGCCAAGAGACCCAGTACTTC	CASRLHTGSSQETQYF	TRBJ2-5	-	-	TRBV5-1
TGTGCCAGCAGCTTACGAGGGGGAAACACCGGGGAGCTGTTTTTT	CASSLRGGNTGELFF	TRBJ2-2	-	-	TRBV7-9
TGTGCCAGTATTGCAGTTCACAATCAGCCCCAGCATTTT	CASIAVHNQPQHF	TRBJ1-5	-	-	TRBV19
TGTGCCAGCGAACCGGGAGGTTACAATGAGCAGTTCTTC	CASEPGGYNEQFF	TRBJ2-1	TRBD2	-	TRBV13
TGTGCCAGCAGCCCTCAGGCGGGGCTCTCTGGAAACACCATATATTTT	CASSPQAGLSGNTIYF	TRBJ1-3	-	-	TRBV7-9
TGTGCCAGCAGTGAATACGACACCTACGAGCAGTACTTC	CASSEYDTYEQYF	TRBJ2-7	-	-	TRBV6-5
TGTGCCAGCAGCCTTCTAGCGGGAGGGCTGGGCGAGCAGTGCTTC	CASSLLAGGLGEQCF	TRBJ2-7	TRBD2	-	TRBV2
TGTGCCAGCAGCACAACGGGAGCCCTTTATGATACGCAGTATTTT	CASSTTGALYDTQYF	TRBJ2-3	-	few	TRBV6-5
TGTGCCAGCAGCCCACGATTCGAGGGACAAACCATATATTTT	CASSPRFEGQTIYF	TRBJ1-3	-	-	TRBV7-9
TGTGCCAGCAGCGTTGGGGGGGTCGGGAACACTGAAGCTTTCTTT	CASSVGGVGNTEAFF	TRBJ1-1	-	-	TRBV7-9
TGTGCCAGCAGTTCCGGACAGGGGTCGGCTAACTATGGCTACACCTTC	CASSSGQGSANYGYTF	TRBJ1-2	TRBD1	few	TRBV27
TGTGCCAGCAGCAAACCCGGGTCCCCAAGGCCCCAGCATTTT	CASSKPGSPRPQHF	TRBJ1-5	-	few	TRBV28
TGTGCCAGCAGCCCGTTACGTGGGACAGGCCACAATGAGCAGTTCTTC	CASSPLRGTGHNEQFF	TRBJ2-1	TRBD1	-	TRBV11-2
TGTGCCAGCTCGGGAGGGGGCTTGCCCCACAAGGAAGCTTTCTTT	CASSGGGLPHKEAFF	TRBJ1-1	TRBD1	-	TRBV11-3
TGCGCCAGCAGCTTGGGGGGGACTAGCGGGAGCAATGAGCAGTTCTTC	CASSLGGTSGSNEQFF	TRBJ2-1	TRBD2	-	TRBV5-1
TGTGCCAGCAGCTTGGTTGGGGACAGGGTCTATGGCTACACCTTC	CASSLVGDRVYGYTF	TRBJ1-2	TRBD1	-	TRBV5-5
TGTGCCAGCAGTTTAACCGGCAATGAGCAGTTCTTC	CASSLTGNEQFF	TRBJ2-1	-	-	TRBV27
TGTGCCAGCACTCCGAGGAGCGGCTACAATGAGCAGTTCTTC	CASTPRSGYNEQFF	TRBJ2-1	-	-	TRBV11-3
TGCGCCAGCAGCTTGGCAGGACAGGGGGGCTATGGCTACACCTTC	CASSLAGQGGYGYTF	TRBJ1-2	TRBD1	once	TRBV5-1
TGTGCCAGCAGCCAGGCCGACAGGGGGTTCGGTAACGAGCAGTACTTC	CASSQADRGFGNEQYF	TRBJ2-7	TRBD1	once	TRBV4-2
TGTGCTAGCAGTACTACTAGCAGCAATGAGCAGTTCTTC	CASSTTSSNEQFF	TRBJ2-1	-	-	TRBV7-7
TGTGCCAGCAGTGGCCTAGCGGGGGGGCCTGATACGCAGTATTTT	CASSGLAGGPDTQYF	TRBJ2-3	TRBD2	-	TRBV25-1
TGTGCCAGCAGTTGGGGAATAGGGGCAGATACGCAGTATTTT	CASSWGIGADTQYF	TRBJ2-3	-	-	TRBV27
TGTGCCAGCTCACCACAACAGGGTAGTGGCGGGGAGCTGTTTTTT	CASSPQQGSGGELFF	TRBJ2-2	-	-	TRBV18
TGTGCCAGTAGTATAGATCGCAGGGAAGTTCAGCCCCAGCATTTT	CASSIDRREVQPQHF	TRBJ1-5	-	few	TRBV19
TGTGCCAGCACCATAAACCTTAGCGGCCGTGATACCGAGCAGTACTTC	CASTINLSGRDTEQYF	TRBJ2-7	-	few	TRBV6-6
TGTGCCAGCAGCCTTAAAGCGGGGGCCTACGAGCAGTACTTC	CASSLKAGAYEQYF	TRBJ2-7	TRBD2	-	TRBV5-6
TGTGCCAGCAGCTGGCGGGGCGGCGGGTCTGACTACACCTTC	CASSWRGGGSDYTF	TRBJ1-2	-	-	TRBV5-6
TGTGCCAGCAGCTTGAAGGGCGGGACTGAAGCTTTCTTT	CASSLKGGTEAFF	TRBJ1-1	-	-	TRBV9
TGCGCCAGCAGCCAAGTGGGGACGATAGCGGGGGTTGCCGGGGAGCTGTTTTTT	CASSQVGTIAGVAGELFF	TRBJ2-2	TRBD2	-	TRBV4-1
TGTGCCAGCAGTCCATATACCGGGGACATCAATGAGCAGTTCTTC	CASSPYTGDINEQFF	TRBJ2-1	-	few	TRBV27
TGTGCCAGCCAGAGGAGCGACACCGGGGAGCTGTTTTTT	CASQRSDTGELFF	TRBJ2-2	-	-	TRBV11-3
TGTGCCAGCAGCAAAGTAGGGGAGGACTCCTACGAGCAGTACTTC	CASSKVGEDSYEQYF	TRBJ2-7	-	-	TRBV21-1
TGTGCCAGCAGCTTTGGAAAGGCCGAGGGGGCGAGTAATGAGCAGTTCTTC	CASSFGKAEGASNEQFF	TRBJ2-1	TRBD1	once	TRBV5-4
TGTGCCAGCAGCGCCCAGGGCACAGATACGCAGTATTTT	CASSAQGTDTQYF	TRBJ2-3	-	once	TRBV7-9
TGTGCCAGCAGCTTCGCGCGGGGGGGCCGGATTAGTGATGAGCAGTTCTTC	CASSFARGGRISDEQFF	TRBJ2-1	TRBD2	-	TRBV13
TGCGCCAGCACCCTAAACCAGGTGGGAGGGCTTAACACCGGGGAGCTGTTTTTT	CASTLNQVGGLNTGELFF	TRBJ2-2	TRBD2	-	TRBV4-1
TGTGCCAGCAGTGCACCTACAGGCTGGCCCTACGAGCAGTACTTC	CASSAPTGWPYEQYF	TRBJ2-7	-	-	TRBV6-1
TGCGCCAGCAGCCAAGATTGGCCCTCGGGACAACCCTACAATGAGCAGTTCTTC	CASSQDWPSGQPYNEQFF	TRBJ2-1	-	-	TRBV4-1
TGCGCCAGCAGCCAACTACACTTGCCGGGACTAGCGGGAGAGGGCGAGCAGTACTTC	CASSQLHLPGLAGEGEQYF	TRBJ2-7	TRBD2	-	TRBV4-1
TGCAGCGTTGGACAGGGGGTTTACACTGAAGCTTTCTTT	CSVGQGVYTEAFF	TRBJ1-1	TRBD1	-	TRBV29-1
TGCGCCAGCAGCTGGGGGGACAGTTTCCAAGAGACCCAGTACTTC	CASSWGDSFQETQYF	TRBJ2-5	-	-	TRBV5-1
TGTGCCAGCAGCTTGAGTGGGAACACCGGGGAGCTGTTTTTT	CASSLSGNTGELFF	TRBJ2-2	-	-	TRBV11-3
TGTGCCAGCAGTGAAGGCCAGTCTGGGGCCAACGTCCTGACTTTC	CASSEGQSGANVLTF	TRBJ2-6	-	few	TRBV6-1
TGTGCCATCAGTGATACGGGGACTGGGGGTTACGAGCAGTACTTC	CAISDTGTGGYEQYF	TRBJ2-7	-	-	TRBV10-3